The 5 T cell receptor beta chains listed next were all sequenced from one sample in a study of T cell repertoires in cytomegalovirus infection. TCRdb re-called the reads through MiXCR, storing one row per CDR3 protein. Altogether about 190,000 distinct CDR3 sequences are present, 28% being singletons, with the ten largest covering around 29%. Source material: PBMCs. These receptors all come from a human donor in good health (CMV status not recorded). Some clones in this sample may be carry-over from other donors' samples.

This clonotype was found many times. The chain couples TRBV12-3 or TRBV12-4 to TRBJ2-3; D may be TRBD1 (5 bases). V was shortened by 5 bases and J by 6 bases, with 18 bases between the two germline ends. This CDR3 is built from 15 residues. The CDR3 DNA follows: TGTGCCAGCAGTCCGACAGCCTCCCTACCCGATACGCAGTATTTT. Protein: CASSPTASLPDTQYF.

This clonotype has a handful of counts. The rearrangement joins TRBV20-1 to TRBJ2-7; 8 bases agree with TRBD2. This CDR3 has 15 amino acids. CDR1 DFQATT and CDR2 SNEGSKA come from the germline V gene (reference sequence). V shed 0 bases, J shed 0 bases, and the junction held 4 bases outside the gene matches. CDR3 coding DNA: TGCAGTGCTAGAGATAGGCGGGAGGACTCCTACGAGCAGTACTTC. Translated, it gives CSARDRREDSYEQYF.

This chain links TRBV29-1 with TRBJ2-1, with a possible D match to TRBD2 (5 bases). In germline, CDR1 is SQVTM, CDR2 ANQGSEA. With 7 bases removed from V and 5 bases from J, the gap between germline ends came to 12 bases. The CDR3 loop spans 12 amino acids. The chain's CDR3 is CSARAGNNEQFF. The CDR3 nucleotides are TGCAGCGCCCGGGCGGGTAACAATGAGCAGTTCTTC.

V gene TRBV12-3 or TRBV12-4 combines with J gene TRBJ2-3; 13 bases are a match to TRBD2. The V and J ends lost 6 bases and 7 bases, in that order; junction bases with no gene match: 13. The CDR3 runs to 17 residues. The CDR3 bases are TGTGCCAGCAGAACCCCCGGCGGGACTAGCGGGGTTCATACGCAGTATTTT. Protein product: CASRTPGGTSGVHTQYF.

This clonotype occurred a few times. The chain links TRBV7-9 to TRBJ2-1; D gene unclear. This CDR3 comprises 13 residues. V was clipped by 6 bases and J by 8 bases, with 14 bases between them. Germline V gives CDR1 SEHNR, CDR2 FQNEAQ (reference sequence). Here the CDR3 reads CASRMDQFDEQFF. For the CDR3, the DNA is TGTGCCAGCAGGATGGACCAGTTCGATGAGCAGTTCTTC. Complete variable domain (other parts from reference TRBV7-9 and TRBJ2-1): DTGVSQNPRHKITKRGQNVTFRCDPISEHNRLYWYRQTLGQGPEFLTYFQNEAQLEKSRLLSDRFSAERPKGSFSTLEIQRTEQGDSAMYLCASRMDQFDEQFFGPGTRLTVL.